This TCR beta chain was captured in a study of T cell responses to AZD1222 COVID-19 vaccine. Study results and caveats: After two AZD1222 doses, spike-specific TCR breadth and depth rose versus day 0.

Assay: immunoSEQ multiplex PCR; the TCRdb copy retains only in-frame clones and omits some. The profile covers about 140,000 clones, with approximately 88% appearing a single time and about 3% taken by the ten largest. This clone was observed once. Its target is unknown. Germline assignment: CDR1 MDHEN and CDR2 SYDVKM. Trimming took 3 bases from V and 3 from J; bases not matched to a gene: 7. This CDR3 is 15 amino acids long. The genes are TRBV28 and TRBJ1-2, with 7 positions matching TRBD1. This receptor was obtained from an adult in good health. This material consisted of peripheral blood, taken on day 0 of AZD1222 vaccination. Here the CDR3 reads CASSLAGGGYYGYTF. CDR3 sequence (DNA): TGTGCCAGCAGTTTGGCGGGAGGGGGCTACTATGGCTACACCTTC.